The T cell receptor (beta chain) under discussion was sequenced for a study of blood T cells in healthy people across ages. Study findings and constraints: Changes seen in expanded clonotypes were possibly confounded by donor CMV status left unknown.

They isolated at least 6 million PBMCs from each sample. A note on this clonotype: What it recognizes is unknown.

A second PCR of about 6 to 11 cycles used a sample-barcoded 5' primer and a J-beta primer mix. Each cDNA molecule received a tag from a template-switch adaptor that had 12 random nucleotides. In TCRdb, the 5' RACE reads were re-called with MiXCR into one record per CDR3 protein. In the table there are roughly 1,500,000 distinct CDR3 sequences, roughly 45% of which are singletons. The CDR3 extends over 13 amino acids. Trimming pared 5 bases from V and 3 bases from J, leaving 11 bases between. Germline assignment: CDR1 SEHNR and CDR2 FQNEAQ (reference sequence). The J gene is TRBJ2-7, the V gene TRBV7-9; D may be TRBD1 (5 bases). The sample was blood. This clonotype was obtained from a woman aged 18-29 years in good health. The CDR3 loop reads CASSQIQVYEQYF. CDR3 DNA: TGTGCCAGCAGCCAAATACAGGTCTACGAGCAGTACTTC. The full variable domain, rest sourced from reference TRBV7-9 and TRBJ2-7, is DTGVSQNPRHKITKRGQNVTFRCDPISEHNRLYWYRQTLGQGPEFLTYFQNEAQLEKSRLLSDRFSAERPKGSFSTLEIQRTEQGDSAMYLCASSQIQVYEQYFGPGTRLTVT.